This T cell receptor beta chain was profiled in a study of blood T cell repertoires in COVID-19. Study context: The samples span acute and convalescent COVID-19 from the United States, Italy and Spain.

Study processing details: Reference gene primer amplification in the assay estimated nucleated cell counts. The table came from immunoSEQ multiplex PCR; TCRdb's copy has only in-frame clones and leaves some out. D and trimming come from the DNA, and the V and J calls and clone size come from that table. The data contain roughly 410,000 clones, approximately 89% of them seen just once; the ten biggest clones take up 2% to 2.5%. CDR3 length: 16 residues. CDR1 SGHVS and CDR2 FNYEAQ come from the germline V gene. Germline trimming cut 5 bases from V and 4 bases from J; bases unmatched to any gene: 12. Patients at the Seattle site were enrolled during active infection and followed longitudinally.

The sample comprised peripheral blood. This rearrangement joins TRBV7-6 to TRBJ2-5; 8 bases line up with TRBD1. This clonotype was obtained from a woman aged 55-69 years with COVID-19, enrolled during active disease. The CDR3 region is CASSLGTGRGPETQYF. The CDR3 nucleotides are TGTGCCAGCAGCCTAGGGACAGGACGAGGTCCAGAGACCCAGTACTTC.